What follows are 22 T cell receptor beta chains derived from one specimen sequenced in a study of T cells in Graves' hyperthyroidism and ophthalmopathy. RNA transcripts yielded amplified TCR beta CDR3 regions. The TCR CDR3 was amplified in a first-round RT-PCR using the HTBI primer set. TCRdb analysed the multiplex PCR reads with MiXCR anew, one entry per CDR3 protein. The table records approximately 520,000 distinct CDR3 sequences, less than 25% of them present only once. The sequencing input was blood. The receptors stem from a man between 18 and 29 years old with Graves' hyperthyroidism.

Many counts were recorded for this clonotype. V is TRBV5-1 and J is TRBJ1-1, with D hard to call. Trimming took 0 bases from V and 0 from J, leaving 9 bases between them. CDR1 and CDR2 from the germline V gene are SGHRS and YFSETQ. The length of the CDR3 is 15 residues. The CDR3 region is CASSLEVPMNTEAFF. The CDR3 region has the DNA TGCGCCAGCAGCTTGGAAGTCCCCATGAACACTGAAGCTTTCTTT.

This clonotype was counted many times. The rearrangement uses TRBV27 and TRBJ1-5, with D uncertain. Trimming took 6 bases from V and 3 from J, leaving 6 bases between them. Germline V gene lookup returns CDR1 MNHEY and CDR2 SMNVEV (reference sequence). This CDR3 is 12 amino acids long. DNA of the CDR3: TGTGCCAGCAGCGAACACAATCAGCCCCAGCATTTT. It encodes CASSEHNQPQHF.

Many counts were recorded for this clonotype. V is TRBV9 and J is TRBJ1-3; possibly TRBD1 for D (5 bases). This CDR3 is built from 18 residues. Germline values: CDR1 SGDLS, CDR2 YYNGEE. V dropped 2 bases and J dropped 0 bases, with 18 bases sitting between them. The CDR3 DNA sequence: TGTGCCAGCAGCGTCGATTTAGGGGATCCCCACTCTGGAAACACCATATATTTT. It encodes CASSVDLGDPHSGNTIYF.

This clonotype was seen at least ten times. The chain is built from TRBV7-8 and TRBJ2-4; D gene unclear. Trimming took off 2 bases at V and 3 bases at J, with 23 bases between the two ends. Per the germline V gene, CDR1 is SGHVS and CDR2 is FQNEAQ. This CDR3 region has 19 residues. This chain's CDR3 is CASSLPPYEKGWGKNIQYF. The CDR3 DNA sequence: TGTGCCAGCAGCTTACCCCCCTATGAGAAAGGATGGGGCAAAAACATTCAGTACTTC.

This clonotype came up many times. This chain uses TRBV28 with TRBJ2-7, with D possibly TRBD1 on 6 matching bases. Per the germline V gene, CDR1 is MDHEN and CDR2 is SYDVKM. CDR3 length: 15 residues. V shed 4 bases and J shed 5 bases, with 18 bases lying between them. The CDR3 sequence: CASSWVGGLNNEQYF. The CDR3 nucleotides read TGTGCCAGCAGTTGGGTAGGGGGTTTAAACAACGAGCAGTACTTC.

Many counts were recorded for this clonotype. The rearrangement uses TRBV20-1 and TRBJ1-2; D ambiguous. V was trimmed by 0 bases and J by 4 bases, leaving 9 bases between them. In germline, CDR1 is DFQATT, CDR2 SNEGSKA (reference sequence). This CDR3 region has 13 residues. CDR3 bases: TGCAGTGCTAGAGAAGAGGGCTTCTATGGCTACACCTTC. Translating gives CSAREEGFYGYTF.

J is TRBJ2-3 and V is TRBV5-1, with D maybe TRBD2 (6 bases). Germline CDR1 and CDR2: SGHRS and YFSETQ. V was cut by 1 base and J by 0 bases, with 12 bases left in between. This CDR3 region has 16 residues. The CDR3 spells CASSLFGAGSTDTQYF. The CDR3 DNA reads as TGCGCCAGCAGCTTGTTCGGGGCGGGGAGCACAGATACGCAGTATTTT.

This clonotype was seen at least ten times. The chain links TRBV28 to TRBJ1-1, with D maybe TRBD1 (5 bases). The CDR3 totals 15 residues. Germline V CDR1 and CDR2: MDHEN, SYDVKM. Deletions cut 6 bases from V and 0 bases from J, with 14 bases between. The CDR3 region is CASRSDRLMNTEAFF. Here the CDR3 DNA reads TGTGCCAGCAGATCCGACAGACTCATGAACACTGAAGCTTTCTTT.

This clonotype showed up many times. The chain carries TRBV20-1 and TRBJ2-2; possibly TRBD1 or TRBD2 for D (6 bases each). Germline V gene data show CDR1 as DFQATT and CDR2 as SNEGSKA (reference sequence). The ends were cut back, 3 bases at V and 0 bases at J, with 14 bases in the middle. This CDR3 comprises 16 residues. DNA for the CDR3: TGCAGTGCTAGGACGGGGGCCTTTTCGAACACCGGGGAGCTGTTTTTT. Its translation: CSARTGAFSNTGELFF.

This clonotype came up many times. The J gene is TRBJ1-1, the V gene TRBV7-2, with D perhaps matching TRBD1 (5 bases). Germline lookup yields CDR1 SGHTA and CDR2 FQGNSA. V lost 6 bases and J lost 7, with 9 bases in between. CDR3 length: 11 amino acids. The CDR3, as DNA: TGTGCCAGCAGGCCCCAGGGTGAAGCTTTCTTT. Its translation: CASRPQGEAFF.

This clonotype was counted many times. The CDR3, as DNA: TGTGCCAGCGGACAGTTAGCCAAAAACATTCAGTACTTC. This encodes CASGQLAKNIQYF. The chain employs TRBV28 and TRBJ2-4, with D tentatively TRBD1 (6 bases). Germline V gene data show CDR1 as MDHEN and CDR2 as SYDVKM. The length of the CDR3 is 13 residues. V lost 8 bases to trimming and J lost 0 bases, with 8 bases between them.

The chain combines TRBV6-2 or TRBV6-3 with TRBJ1-1, with 10 nucleotides matching TRBD1. Looked up from germline, CDR1 is MNHEY and CDR2 is SVGEGT. The CDR3 totals 12 residues. With V trimmed by 6 bases and J by 11 bases, 6 bases remained unmatched. CDR3 amino acids: CASRMTGGEAFF. The CDR3 DNA follows: TGTGCCAGCAGAATGACAGGGGGCGAGGCTTTCTTT.

This chain connects TRBV4-2 to TRBJ2-6; 7 bases line up with TRBD1. V shed 0 bases and J 2 bases; nucleotides not matched to a gene: 16. The germline V gene encodes CDR1 LGHNA and CDR2 YNFKEQ. The CDR3 sequence is 21 residues long. CDR3 protein: CASSQDLRSGRGIAGANVLTF. CDR3 DNA sequence: TGTGCCAGCAGCCAAGATCTACGGTCGGGCAGGGGGATAGCTGGGGCCAACGTCCTGACTTTC.

The chain has TRBV5-5 and TRBJ2-7, with a weak D call TRBD1 (6 bases). V was trimmed by 0 bases and J by 1 base, leaving 14 bases between them. Germline CDR1 is SGHKS and CDR2 is YYEKEE (reference sequence). The CDR3 totals 16 residues. The CDR3 nucleotides are TGTGCCAGCAGCTTGGCCCAGGGGTTCAGGTCCTACGAGCAGTACTTC. Encoded protein: CASSLAQGFRSYEQYF.

This clonotype was observed many times. This chain uses TRBV28 with TRBJ2-7, with 8 nucleotides matching TRBD1. CDR3 length: 14 residues. V was pared by 2 bases and J by 2 bases, with 2 bases of the junction left unmatched. Germline values: CDR1 MDHEN, CDR2 SYDVKM. DNA of the CDR3: TGTGCCAGCAGTTTAGCGGACAGGGCCTACGAGCAGTACTTC. Translated: CASSLADRAYEQYF.

The J gene is TRBJ1-2, the V gene TRBV29-1; perhaps TRBD1 as D (5 bases). The CDR3 has 13 residues. V lost 5 bases and J lost 8, with 18 bases in between. Per germline, CDR1 SQVTM and CDR2 ANQGSEA. CDR3 DNA sequence: TGCAGCGTTTCCTTTGGGGGGATGAGGGGCTACACCTTC. Its protein is CSVSFGGMRGYTF.

Points on this clonotype: A much larger clonotype is one base distant, so this may be a read error. The J gene is TRBJ2-7, the V gene TRBV4-2; 8 nucleotides line up with TRBD1. The V gene end was trimmed by 4 bases and the J gene end by 3 bases; junction bases not matched to a gene: 11. The CDR3 covers 16 residues. The V gene's germline CDR1 is LGHNA and CDR2 YNFKEQ. The CDR3 loop is CASSLNQGAQYYEQYF. CDR3 in DNA: TGTGCCAGCAGCCTCAACCAGGGGGCGCAATACTACGAGCAGTACTTC.

This clonotype has only a few counts. This rearrangement joins TRBV25-1 to TRBJ1-3, with D perhaps matching TRBD1 (6 bases). CDR1 and CDR2 (germline): MGHDK, SYGVNS. The CDR3 totals 15 residues. Trimming pared 2 bases from V and 4 bases from J, leaving 12 bases between. This CDR3 reads CASSEPPGVGNTIYF. As DNA, the CDR3 is TGTGCCAGCAGTGAACCCCCAGGGGTGGGAAACACCATATATTTT.

This clonotype was seen a few times. This chain connects TRBV10-3 to TRBJ2-6; possible D gene TRBD1, 6 bases. CDR3 length: 18 residues. With 0 bases removed from V and 1 base from J, the gap between germline ends came to 13 bases. The V gene's germline CDR1 is ENHRY and CDR2 SYGVKD. The CDR3, as DNA: TGTGCCATCAGTGAGTCGCAGGGGCTTGGGTCTGGGGCCAACGTCCTGACTTTC. It encodes CAISESQGLGSGANVLTF.

This clonotype was seen repeatedly, ten times or more. The V call is TRBV7-6, the J call TRBJ1-1, with TRBD1 identical over 8 bases. The CDR3 has 15 residues. V gave up 5 bases and J gave up 1 base; unmatched junction bases: 6. In germline, CDR1 is SGHVS, CDR2 FNYEAQ. The DNA for the CDR3 is TGTGCCAGCAGCGCCGGACAGGGTGGGAACACTGAAGCTTTCTTT. Amino acids: CASSAGQGGNTEAFF.

This clonotype was counted ten times or more. This rearrangement joins TRBV30 to TRBJ1-1, with D possibly being TRBD1 (5 bases). The CDR3 contains 12 residues. Germline assignment: CDR1 GTSNPN and CDR2 SVGIG (reference sequence). V lost 4 bases to trimming and J lost 4 bases, with 10 bases between them. CDR3 protein: CAWTGISTEAFF. CDR3 coding DNA: TGTGCCTGGACAGGGATCAGCACTGAAGCTTTCTTT.

The CDR3 sequence: CASSFTAQLSNQPQHF. CDR3 bases: TGTGCCAGCAGTTTTACTGCGCAATTAAGCAATCAGCCCCAGCATTTT. This sequence joins TRBV12-3 or TRBV12-4 and TRBJ1-5; D is unresolved. The CDR3 runs 16 residues. Trimming stripped 3 bases from V and 1 base from J, with 13 bases between.